The 14 T cell receptor beta chains below were found in one sample sequenced in a study of CXCR3-negative and CXCR3-positive naive CD8 T cells. Whole-study findings and limits: Against CXCR3-negative naive cells, CXCR3-positive naive cells showed more hydrophobic TRB CDR3s.

The TRB cDNA libraries were prepared by 5' RACE with UMI labels. Following a re-call of the 5' RACE reads, TCRdb has one entry per CDR3 protein and lacks DNA. This sample's table reports 150,000 or so distinct CDR3 sequences. These receptors lack a known antigen. The source material was naive CXCR3+ CD8+ T cells from blood. Subset defined: CD45RO-CCR7+CD27+CD95- naive CD8+ T cells expressing CXCR3 (TNR3+). The receptors were gathered from a human donor in good health. Some clones in this sample may be carry-over from other donors' samples.

The chain couples TRBV19 to TRBJ2-7; with no DNA, the TCRdb D assignment of TRBD1 cannot be verified. The CDR3 totals 14 residues. Germline CDR1 and CDR2: LNHDA and SQIVND (reference sequence). CDR3: CASSTAGAAYEQYF. The complete variable domain, with remaining parts taken from reference TRBV19 and TRBJ2-7, reads DGGITQSPKYLFRKEGQNVTLSCEQNLNHDAMYWYRQDPGQGLRLIYYSQIVNDFQKGDIAEGYSVSREKKESFPLTVTSAQKNPTAFYLCASSTAGAAYEQYFGPGTRLTVT.

The J gene is TRBJ2-6, the V gene TRBV12-3 or TRBV12-4. This CDR3 spans 14 amino acids. The CDR3 protein is CASSLRSGANVLTF.

The chain combines TRBV13 with TRBJ1-5; TCRdb gives TRBD1 as the D gene, but with no DNA this cannot be confirmed. The germline gives CDR1 PRHDT, CDR2 FYEKMQ (reference sequence). There are 17 residues in the CDR3. The CDR3 reads CASADRGRDNGNQPQHF.

The chain recombines TRBV29-1 with TRBJ2-7; TCRdb's D gene call, TRBD1, goes unchecked for lack of DNA. Germline V gene sequence: CDR1 SQVTM, CDR2 ANQGSEA. This CDR3 has 15 residues. CDR3 residues: CSVEGGLPGFYEQYF.

This rearrangement joins TRBV7-9 to TRBJ2-3; there is no DNA to check the TCRdb D call of TRBD2. There are 15 residues in the CDR3. The germline CDR1 and CDR2 sequences are SEHNR and FQNEAQ (reference sequence). CDR3 sequence: CASSRSGRGTDTQYF.

This chain uses TRBV12-3 or TRBV12-4 with TRBJ2-2; TCRdb's D call of TRBD1 is untestable without DNA. This CDR3 comprises 15 residues. The CDR3 here is CASSLITPGPGELFF.

This chain links TRBV20-1 with TRBJ2-2; the TCRdb D gene call, TRBD1, has no DNA to confirm it. CDR1 and CDR2 from the germline V gene are DFQATT and SNEGSKA (reference sequence). This CDR3 has 15 amino acids. The CDR3 reads CSARDGLSDTGELFF.

V gene TRBV28 combines with J gene TRBJ2-1. CDR3 length: 14 amino acids. Germline V gives CDR1 MDHEN, CDR2 SYDVKM. CDR3 protein: CASSLGDDLDEQFF. The full variable domain, completed using reference TRBV28 and TRBJ2-1, is DVKVTQSSRYLVKRTGEKVFLECVQDMDHENMFWYRQDPGLGLRLIYFSYDVKMKEKGDIPEGYSVSREKKERFSLILESASTNQTSMYLCASSLGDDLDEQFFGPGTRLTVL.

This chain joins TRBV7-2 and TRBJ2-1. CDR1 is SGHTA and CDR2 is FQGNSA in the germline V gene. The length of the CDR3 is 13 residues. CDR3 residues: CASSYGAYNEQFF.

The V and J genes are TRBV20-1 and TRBJ2-1; without DNA, the TCRdb call of TRBD1 cannot be checked. Looked up from germline, CDR1 is DFQATT and CDR2 is SNEGSKA (reference sequence). The CDR3 covers 16 residues. Here the CDR3 reads CSARDVAGPSYNEQFF.

This chain joins TRBV29-1 and TRBJ1-5. The length of the CDR3 is 14 residues. Germline V CDR1 and CDR2: SQVTM, ANQGSEA. The CDR3 protein is CSIREGASGQPQHF.

This chain connects TRBV5-1 to TRBJ2-7; TCRdb's D call of TRBD1 is untestable without DNA. Looked up from germline, CDR1 is SGHRS and CDR2 is YFSETQ. This CDR3 is built from 15 residues. The CDR3 reads CASSLMGTGFYEQYF. The variable domain in full, completed from reference TRBV5-1 and TRBJ2-7, reads KAGVTQTPRYLIKTRGQQVTLSCSPISGHRSVSWYQQTPGQGLQFLFEYFSETQRNKGNFPGRFSGRQFSNSRSEMNVSTLELGDSALYLCASSLMGTGFYEQYFGPGTRLTVT.

This chain links TRBV3-1 with TRBJ1-2. CDR1 and CDR2 from the germline V gene are LGHDT and YNNKEL (reference sequence). The CDR3 covers 17 residues. CDR3 residues: CASSQDGFDVGRDGYTF.

This rearrangement joins TRBV6-5 to TRBJ2-1; TCRdb outputs TRBD1, but without DNA this stays unchecked. From germline, CDR1 is MNHEY and CDR2 SVGAGI. The CDR3 runs to 14 residues. The CDR3 here is CASSISRTGNEQFF.